The source of this T cell receptor beta chain is a study of shared clonotypes between healthy human individuals. The overall study: Donors were a couple of women and three men aged 18 to 49.

A note on this clone: Its matching antigen is unknown.

CD45RO negativity and positive selection for CCR7 defined naive CD8 cells, a population that excluded terminally differentiated effector memory CD45RA+ cells. Study results and caveats: Four donors shared approximately 5% of their naive CD4 clonotypes.

Original handling: Quality scores were absent from the junction-only immunoSEQ sequences, so filtering differed. Repertoires were generated with immunoSEQ multiplex PCR, while TCRdb's copy carries only in-frame clones and drops some. That table is the source of V, J and clone size, and D and trimming were worked out from the DNA. The table records about 2.2 million clones, around 95% of them present only once. The TCR sequence derives from a young man in good health. Some clones in this sample may be carry-over from other donors' samples. The sequenced sample was naive CD8+ T cells from PBMCs.

In nucleotides, the CDR3 is TGTGCCTGGGACGGTGGGGTCGGCTCCTACAATGAGCAGTTCTTC. It translates to CAWDGGVGSYNEQFF. The V call is TRBV30, the J call TRBJ2-1; D is ambiguous. CDR3 length: 15 residues. Trimming shortened V by 5 bases and J by 0 bases, and 14 bases separated the two germline ends. Germline loops: CDR1 GTSNPN, CDR2 SVGIG (reference sequence).